This T cell receptor (beta chain) is drawn from a study of PD-1 blockade in mismatch repair-deficient tumors. Profiled with immunoSEQ multiplex PCR; TCRdb holds only in-frame clones, not every one. The data contain about 19,000 clones, roughly 80% of them seen just once; the ten biggest clones take up around 1.5%. The length of the CDR3 is 14 residues. The J segment lost 1 base and the V segment lost 6 bases, leaving 3 bases of the junction unmatched. Germline CDR1 is SGHRS and CDR2 is YFSETQ. The clonotype comes from an adult with mismatch repair-deficient cancer. V and J are TRBV5-1 and TRBJ1-3; 8 bases line up with TRBD1. The sample was PBMCs, taken 52 weeks after starting pembrolizumab. The CDR3 sequence is CASKTGASGNTIYF. CDR3 in DNA: TGCGCCAGCAAGACAGGGGCTTCTGGAAACACCATATATTTT.